This entry lists 5 T cell receptor beta chains sequenced from one sample in a study of Graves' ophthalmopathy and Graves' hyperthyroidism. RNA transcripts were the template, and TCR beta CDR3 regions were amplified from them. Second-round multiplex PCR came after a first-round RT-PCR that employed HTBI primers. TCRdb re-analysed the multiplex PCR reads in MiXCR, keeping a single row per CDR3 protein. The repertoire holds approximately 330,000 distinct CDR3 sequences, roughly a sixth seen once, with approximately 13% in the top ten. Sequenced input: peripheral blood. These receptors all come from an adult man with Graves' ophthalmopathy.

The sample holds many counts of this clonotype. This chain links TRBV19 with TRBJ2-7; 11 bases align to TRBD1. The germline V gene encodes CDR1 LNHDA and CDR2 SQIVND (reference sequence). This CDR3 region has 15 residues. Trimming at V came to 3 bases and at J to 6 bases, leaving 7 bases not matched to a gene. The CDR3 DNA reads as TGTGCCAGTAGTATCTTCGGGACAGGGGGAAGCGAGCAGTACTTC. Translation: CASSIFGTGGSEQYF.

J is TRBJ2-2 and V is TRBV4-1, with 9 bases aligning to TRBD1. The CDR3 is 15 residues long. V was pared by 5 bases and J by 4 bases, with 5 bases of the junction left unmatched. From germline, CDR1 is MGHRA and CDR2 YSYEKL. This chain's CDR3 is CASSARTGATGELFF. In DNA, the CDR3 is TGCGCCAGCAGCGCCCGGACAGGGGCCACCGGGGAGCTGTTTTTT.

This clonotype was seen many times. V usage is TRBV20-1 and J usage is TRBJ2-7, with no clear D. Germline loops: CDR1 DFQATT, CDR2 SNEGSKA (reference sequence). V lost 3 bases and J 5 bases, leaving 11 bases between the germline ends. The CDR3 contains 12 residues. CDR3 nucleotides: TGCAGTGCTAGGTACGGAGACCACGAGCAGTACTTC. As protein: CSARYGDHEQYF.

In this sample, this clonotype turned up many times. The chain has TRBV2 and TRBJ1-5, with a possible D match to TRBD1 (5 bases). Germline V gene data show CDR1 as SNHLY and CDR2 as FYNNEI. The CDR3 loop spans 15 amino acids. V lost 5 bases and J lost 1, with 12 bases in between. CDR3 sequence: CASSTDKISNQPQHF. The CDR3 DNA reads as TGTGCCAGCAGTACGGACAAAATAAGCAATCAGCCCCAGCATTTT.

This clonotype was picked up one time. The rearrangement links TRBV30 to TRBJ2-7; 8 bases fit TRBD1. CDR3 size: 12 residues. Germline V gene lookup returns CDR1 GTSNPN and CDR2 SVGIG (reference sequence). The junction had 6 bases not matched to a gene; V was cut back by 5 bases and J by 6 bases. DNA of the CDR3: TGTGCCTGGGGGCAGGGGGCCGGCGAGCAGTACTTC. Its translation is CAWGQGAGEQYF. The full variable domain, with the rest looked up from reference TRBV30 and TRBJ2-7, is SQTIHQWPATLVQPVGSPLSLECTVEGTSNPNLYWYRQAAGRGLQLLFYSVGIGQISSEVPQNLSASRPQDRQFILSSKKLLLSDSGFYLCAWGQGAGEQYFGPGTRLTVT.